This TCR beta chain emerged from a study of T cell responses to AZD1222 COVID-19 vaccine. Germline CDR1 KGHDR, CDR2 SFDVKD. V was cut by 6 bases and J by 6 bases, with 8 bases left in between. The CDR3 covers 11 residues. Some clones are missing from TCRdb's copy, which holds only in-frame ones; the method was immunoSEQ multiplex PCR. The sample includes some 130,000 clones, roughly 93% of them seen just once. The source of this sequence is an adult who received the AZD1222 COVID-19 vaccine. The chain couples TRBV24-1 to TRBJ2-7, with TRBD1 as a possible D gene (5 bases). Source: peripheral blood, taken 28 days after the second AZD1222 dose. The chain's CDR3 is CATSWGPEQYF. The CDR3, as DNA: TGTGCCACCAGTTGGGGCCCCGAGCAGTACTTC.